What follows are 15 T cell receptor beta chains derived from one specimen sequenced in a study of blood T cell repertoires in COVID-19. The protocol was immunoSEQ multiplex PCR, while the TCRdb copy is restricted to in-frame clones and leaves out a portion. The data contain 300,000 or so clones, 86% of them singletons. The sequenced sample consisted of PBMCs or T cells enriched from blood (not recorded which). These TCRs come from a young woman who had recovered from COVID-19.

V usage is TRBV2 and J usage is TRBJ1-2; perhaps TRBD1 as D (6 bases). Germline CDR1 is SNHLY and CDR2 is FYNNEI. Trimming left V 4 bases short and J 11 bases short, with 14 bases between. CDR3 size: 12 residues. In DNA form, the CDR3 reads TGTGCCAGCAGTGTGGTGGGGGCCTCGTACACCTTC. Protein sequence: CASSVVGASYTF.

CDR3 sequence: CASSRGGAGSTDTQYF. CDR3 in DNA: TGTGCCAGCAGCCGGGGGGGAGCGGGGAGCACAGATACGCAGTATTTT. The chain uses TRBV11-1 and TRBJ2-3, with 8 bases that match TRBD2. V lost 5 bases, J lost 0 bases, and 7 bases stayed unmatched. The CDR3 length is 16 residues. Germline V gene data show CDR1 as SGHAT and CDR2 as FQDESV (reference sequence).

The V and J genes are TRBV7-9 and TRBJ2-7; 7 bases are shared with TRBD1. The CDR3 loop spans 13 amino acids. Germline V lookup: CDR1 SEHNR, CDR2 FQNEAQ (reference sequence). V dropped 3 bases and J dropped 6; count of bases not matched to a gene: 5. The CDR3 nucleotides read TGTGCCAGCAGCTTTCAACAGGGGACCGAGCAGTACTTC. Protein sequence: CASSFQQGTEQYF.

This chain uses TRBV30 with TRBJ1-2, with TRBD1 identical over 7 bases. The germline V gene encodes CDR1 GTSNPN and CDR2 SVGIG (reference sequence). This CDR3 spans 10 amino acids. V lost 7 bases to trimming and J lost 5 bases; unmatched junction nucleotides: 1. The CDR3 sequence is CAYRGYGYTF. In DNA form, the CDR3 reads TGTGCCTACAGGGGATATGGCTACACCTTC.

The V call is TRBV12-3 or TRBV12-4, the J call TRBJ2-7; TRBD1 might be the D (6 bases). V lost 7 bases, J lost 0 bases, and 10 bases lay in between. CDR3 length: 13 residues. The CDR3 reads CASNRDTSYEQYF. The CDR3 bases are TGTGCCAGCAACCGGGACACCTCCTACGAGCAGTACTTC.

The chain is built from TRBV7-3 and TRBJ2-3; 8 nucleotides align to TRBD2. This CDR3 contains 15 residues. CDR1 SGHTA and CDR2 FQGTGA come from the germline V gene. V shed 6 bases, J shed 2 bases, and the junction held 7 bases outside the gene matches. CDR3 nucleotide sequence: TGTGCCAGCAGGTGGGGAGCGGGGGACACAGATACGCAGTATTTT. Translated: CASRWGAGDTDTQYF.

Concerning this clone: Other DNA sequences in the sample encode the same CDR3. The J gene is TRBJ1-2, the V gene TRBV5-1, with 7 bases identical to TRBD1. The CDR3 is 14 amino acids. V trimming: 0 bases; J trimming: 2 bases; junction bases outside the gene matches: 1. Germline V lookup: CDR1 SGHRS, CDR2 YFSETQ. The CDR3 DNA reads TGCGCCAGCAGCTTGGTACAGGGGAACTATGGCTACACCTTC. Translation gives CASSLVQGNYGYTF.

The CDR3 DNA is TGTGCCAGCAGTGGACAGTACGATGGCTACACCTTC. Translating gives CASSGQYDGYTF. The V call is TRBV12-3 or TRBV12-4, the J call TRBJ1-2; tentatively, D is TRBD1 (6 bases). The CDR3 has 12 amino acids. V was pared by 5 bases and J by 6 bases, with 10 bases between.

This clone was counted a single time. This rearrangement joins TRBV19 to TRBJ2-1, with D maybe TRBD2 (5 bases). Germline loops: CDR1 LNHDA, CDR2 SQIVND (reference sequence). This CDR3 comprises 15 residues. V lost 1 base and J 4 bases, leaving 11 bases between the germline ends. The CDR3 loop reads CASSIGQAEYNEQFF. CDR3 sequence (DNA): TGTGCCAGTAGTATAGGGCAAGCGGAGTACAATGAGCAGTTCTTC. Complete variable domain (other parts from reference TRBV19 and TRBJ2-1): DGGITQSPKYLFRKEGQNVTLSCEQNLNHDAMYWYRQDPGQGLRLIYYSQIVNDFQKGDIAEGYSVSREKKESFPLTVTSAQKNPTAFYLCASSIGQAEYNEQFFGPGTRLTVL.

The J gene is TRBJ2-1, the V gene TRBV24-1; 16 bases agree with TRBD2. Per germline, CDR1 KGHDR and CDR2 SFDVKD. The junction had 5 bases not matched to a gene; V was cut back by 9 bases and J by 7 bases. The length of the CDR3 is 15 residues. The CDR3 protein is CATRGTSGRANEQFF. The CDR3 nucleotides read TGTGCCACCCGCGGGACTAGCGGGAGGGCAAATGAGCAGTTCTTC.

The chain joins TRBV3-1 (or the pseudogene TRBV3-2) to TRBJ2-3, with a weak D call TRBD1 (6 bases). Trimming stripped 1 base from V and 5 bases from J, with 10 bases between. In germline, CDR1 is LGHDT, CDR2 YNNKEL (reference sequence). The CDR3 runs 14 residues. CDR3 sequence: CASSQGAGVDTQYF. CDR3 in DNA: TGTGCCAGCAGCCAAGGTGCAGGGGTAGATACGCAGTATTTT.

The chain couples TRBV28 to TRBJ1-5, with D hard to call. The CDR3 contains 10 residues. CDR1 and CDR2 (germline): MDHEN, SYDVKM. V was clipped by 10 bases and J by 6 bases, with 7 bases between them. The CDR3 loop is CATQFQPQHF. Written as DNA, the CDR3 is TGTGCCACCCAGTTTCAGCCCCAGCATTTT.

V and J are TRBV27 and TRBJ2-5; a possible D gene is TRBD1 (6 bases). The V end was cut by 5 bases, the J end by 8 bases, with 9 bases between. CDR3 size: 11 residues. Germline-derived CDR1 and CDR2 are MNHEY and SMNVEV (reference sequence). The CDR3 nucleotides read TGTGCCAGCAGTCAGGGGAGTACCCAGTACTTC. Residues: CASSQGSTQYF.

This clone was recorded only once. The V gene is TRBV7-9, the J gene TRBJ1-2; TRBD1 might be the D (6 bases). Trimming cost V 3 bases and J 0 bases, with 17 bases left between them. Per germline, CDR1 SEHNR and CDR2 FQNEAQ (reference sequence). The CDR3 spans 17 residues. The CDR3 DNA reads TGTGCCAGCAGCTTGTCCCACCTGGGGGCGGCTAACTATGGCTACACCTTC. This gives the protein CASSLSHLGAANYGYTF.

A single count supports this clone. The chain couples TRBV29-1 to TRBJ1-4; no clear D. The germline CDR1 and CDR2 sequences are SQVTM and ANQGSEA. Trimming stripped 3 bases from V and 6 bases from J, with 8 bases between. This CDR3 has 12 amino acids. CDR3 sequence reads: CSVEEPHEKLFF. In DNA, the CDR3 is TGCAGCGTTGAGGAGCCCCATGAAAAACTGTTTTTT.